This T cell receptor beta chain originates from a study of T cells in Graves' hyperthyroidism and ophthalmopathy. Germline V gives CDR1 MNHNS, CDR2 SASEGT. This CDR3 region has 15 residues. V was pared by 8 bases and J by 2 bases, with 9 bases of the junction left unmatched. TCR beta CDR3 region amplification was performed from RNA transcripts. In the first-round RT-PCR of the TCR CDR3, the HTBI primer set was used. TCRdb itself ran the multiplex PCR reads through MiXCR, one entry per CDR3 protein. The repertoire holds fewer than 350,000 distinct CDR3 sequences, roughly 13% seen once, with approximately 7.9% in the top ten. This clonotype occurred a few times.

The sequence came from a woman in her forties with Graves' hyperthyroidism. The rearrangement uses TRBV6-1 and TRBJ1-3, with TRBD1 matching over 7 bases. Material for sequencing was blood. CDR3 protein: CASSLGGTAGNTIYF. In DNA form, the CDR3 reads TGTGCCAGCTCCCTCGGCGGGACAGCTGGAAACACCATATATTTT.